This TCR beta chain was documented in a study of brain T cells in children with intractable seizures. Described time point: blood from clinic visit 5 months post-surgery; TSC patient then seizure free. Profiled with immunoSEQ multiplex PCR; TCRdb holds only in-frame clones, not every one. The sample lists 300,000 to 400,000 clones, roughly 93% seen once, with 5.7% in the top ten. Germline CDR1 and CDR2: KGHSH and LQKENI. CDR3 length: 13 residues. Trimming cost V 0 bases and J 2 bases, with 5 bases left between them. The chain links TRBV18 to TRBJ2-7; D perhaps matches TRBD2 (5 bases). The sequenced sample was peripheral blood, obtained roughly 5 months after surgery. The receptor's source is a boy in the first two years of life with tuberous sclerosis and intractable seizures. CDR3 bases: TGTGCCAGCTCACCACCGACTACCTACGAGCAGTACTTC. Protein: CASSPPTTYEQYF.